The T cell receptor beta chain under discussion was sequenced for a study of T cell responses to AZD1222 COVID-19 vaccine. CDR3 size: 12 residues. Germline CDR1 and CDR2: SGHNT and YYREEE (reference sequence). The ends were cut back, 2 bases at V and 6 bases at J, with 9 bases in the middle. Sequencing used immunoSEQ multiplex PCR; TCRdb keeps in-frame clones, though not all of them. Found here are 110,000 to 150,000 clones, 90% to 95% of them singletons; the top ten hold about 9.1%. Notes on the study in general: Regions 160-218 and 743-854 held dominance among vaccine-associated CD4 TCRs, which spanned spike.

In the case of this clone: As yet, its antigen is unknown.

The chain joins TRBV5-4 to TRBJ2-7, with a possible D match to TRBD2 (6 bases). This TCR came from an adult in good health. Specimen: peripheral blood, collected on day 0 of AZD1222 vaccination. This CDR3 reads CASSFGGIEQYF. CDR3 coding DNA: TGTGCCAGCAGCTTCGGCGGGATCGAGCAGTACTTC.